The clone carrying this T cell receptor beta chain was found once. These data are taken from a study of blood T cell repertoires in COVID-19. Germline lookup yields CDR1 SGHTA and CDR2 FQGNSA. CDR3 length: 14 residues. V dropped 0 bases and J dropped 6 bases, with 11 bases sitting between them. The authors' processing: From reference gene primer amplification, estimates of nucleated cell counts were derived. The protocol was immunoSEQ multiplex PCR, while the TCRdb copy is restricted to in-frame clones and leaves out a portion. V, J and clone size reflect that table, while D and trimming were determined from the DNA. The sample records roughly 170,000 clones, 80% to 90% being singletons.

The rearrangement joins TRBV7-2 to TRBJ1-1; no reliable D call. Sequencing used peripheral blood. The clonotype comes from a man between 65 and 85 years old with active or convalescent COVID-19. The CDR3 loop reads CASSLANIPAEAFF. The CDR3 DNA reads TGTGCCAGCAGCTTAGCGAATATCCCAGCTGAAGCTTTCTTT.